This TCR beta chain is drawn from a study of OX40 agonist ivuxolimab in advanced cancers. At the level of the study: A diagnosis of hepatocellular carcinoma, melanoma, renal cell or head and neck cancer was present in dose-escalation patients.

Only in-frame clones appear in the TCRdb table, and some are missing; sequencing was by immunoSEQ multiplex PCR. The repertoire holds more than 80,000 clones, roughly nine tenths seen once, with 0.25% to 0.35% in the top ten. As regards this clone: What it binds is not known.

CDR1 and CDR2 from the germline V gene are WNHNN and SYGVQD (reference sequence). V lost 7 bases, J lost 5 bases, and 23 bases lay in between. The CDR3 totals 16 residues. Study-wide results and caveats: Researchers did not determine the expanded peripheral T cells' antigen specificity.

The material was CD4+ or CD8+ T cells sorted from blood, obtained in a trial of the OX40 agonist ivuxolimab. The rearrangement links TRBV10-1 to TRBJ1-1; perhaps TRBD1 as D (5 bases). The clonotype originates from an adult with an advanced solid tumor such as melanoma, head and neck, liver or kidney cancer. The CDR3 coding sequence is TGCGCCAGCATTATCTTTGTTATGGGGCGTTGGACTGAAGCTTTCTTT. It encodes CASIIFVMGRWTEAFF.